The entry below describes one T cell receptor (beta chain). The antigen remains unidentified. Germline lookup yields CDR1 SEHNR and CDR2 FQNEAQ (reference sequence). The CDR3 has 16 residues. The data derive from a study of CXCR3-negative and CXCR3-positive naive CD8 T cells. With UMI labels, 5' RACE was used to prepare the TRB cDNA libraries. One entry per CDR3 protein, without DNA, is what TCRdb gives after re-calling the 5' RACE reads. The sample holds approximately 130,000 distinct CDR3 sequences. Broader study findings: Relative to memory CD8+ cells, whose diversity was much lower, both naive subsets had comparably high diversity. TRB CDR3 properties were used to infer TCR strength, and surface CD5 was comparable between naive subsets. In CXCR3-positive naive cells, the TRB CDR3s were more hydrophobic than in CXCR3-negative naive cells.

This chain uses TRBV7-9 with TRBJ2-7; TCRdb's D gene call, TRBD1, goes unchecked for lack of DNA. The TCR originated in a human donor in good health. Some clones in this sample may be carry-over from other donors' samples. The material sequenced was naive CXCR3+ CD8+ T cells from blood. The subset: CD45RO-CCR7+CD27+CD95- naive CD8+ T cells expressing CXCR3 (TNR3+). CDR3 sequence: CASSQDRGPLYYEQYF.